This T cell receptor beta chain was obtained from a study of a mutant IDH1 vaccine in newly diagnosed glioma. As for the study in general: Eight vaccine doses were administered to patients at weeks 1, 3, 5, 7, 11, 15, 19 and 23.

A word on this clone: Its matching antigen is unknown.

Overall study findings and caveats: Any relationship between pseudoprogression and changes in top peripheral T cell clonotypes seemed absent.

The length of the CDR3 is 13 residues. The V gene's germline CDR1 is SEHNR and CDR2 FQNEAQ (reference sequence). The V end lost 1 base, the J end lost 7 bases, and 8 bases lay between the germline ends. Documented time point: week 5, during vaccination. Mutant IDH1 20-mer peptide, at 300 ug, made up each vaccine dose, with topical imiquimod. The donors' diagnosis was new WHO grade 3 or 4 astrocytoma that was IDH1-mutant and ATRX-lost. Method: immunoSEQ multiplex PCR; TCRdb's copy keeps in-frame clones and lacks some. The sample contains around 40,000 clones, 80% to 90% of which appear only once. The receptor was derived from a man aged 35 to 55 with glioma. The input for sequencing was PBMCs, taken from a glioma patient whose treatment included an IDH1 peptide vaccine. The chain is built from TRBV7-9 and TRBJ2-4, with no clear D. This CDR3 reads CASSLGDGNIQYF. In nucleotides, the CDR3 is TGTGCCAGCAGCTTAGGTGATGGGAACATTCAGTACTTC.